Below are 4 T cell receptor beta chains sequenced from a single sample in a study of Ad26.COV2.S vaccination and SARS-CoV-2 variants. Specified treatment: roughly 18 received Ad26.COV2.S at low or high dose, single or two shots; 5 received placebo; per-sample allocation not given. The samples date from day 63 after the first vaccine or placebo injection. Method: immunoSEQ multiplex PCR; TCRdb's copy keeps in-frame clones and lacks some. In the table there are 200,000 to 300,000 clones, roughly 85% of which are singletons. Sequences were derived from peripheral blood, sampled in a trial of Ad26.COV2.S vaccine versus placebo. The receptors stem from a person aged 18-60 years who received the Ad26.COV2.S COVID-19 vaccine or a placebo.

This CDR3 reads CASTQGWTDTQYF. The DNA for the CDR3 is TGTGCCAGCACACAGGGGTGGACAGATACGCAGTATTTT. The J gene is TRBJ2-3, the V gene TRBV6-5; 7 bases agree with TRBD1. Germline-derived CDR1 and CDR2 are MNHEY and SVGAGI. V was pared by 7 bases and J by 3 bases, with 4 bases of the junction left unmatched. The CDR3 consists of 13 residues.

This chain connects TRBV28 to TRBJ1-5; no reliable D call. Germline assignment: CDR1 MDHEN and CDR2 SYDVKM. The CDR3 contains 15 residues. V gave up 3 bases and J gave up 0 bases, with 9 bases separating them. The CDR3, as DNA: TGTGCCAGCAGTTTGACGGCATATAGCAATCAGCCCCAGCATTTT. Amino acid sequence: CASSLTAYSNQPQHF.

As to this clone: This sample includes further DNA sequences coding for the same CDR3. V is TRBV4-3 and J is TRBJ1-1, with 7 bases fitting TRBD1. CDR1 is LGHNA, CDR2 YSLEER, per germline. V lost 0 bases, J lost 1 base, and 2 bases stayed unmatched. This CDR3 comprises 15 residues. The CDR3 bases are TGCGCCAGCAGCCAAGACAGGGGGGAGAACACTGAAGCTTTCTTT. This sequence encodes CASSQDRGENTEAFF.

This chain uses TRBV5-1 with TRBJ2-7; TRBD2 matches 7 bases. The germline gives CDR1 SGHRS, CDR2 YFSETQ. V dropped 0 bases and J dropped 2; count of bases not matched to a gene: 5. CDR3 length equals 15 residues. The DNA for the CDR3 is TGCGCCAGCAGCTTGGCCTTCGGGACTACCTACGAGCAGTACTTC. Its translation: CASSLAFGTTYEQYF. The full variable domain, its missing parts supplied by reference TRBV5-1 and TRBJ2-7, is KAGVTQTPRYLIKTRGQQVTLSCSPISGHRSVSWYQQTPGQGLQFLFEYFSETQRNKGNFPGRFSGRQFSNSRSEMNVSTLELGDSALYLCASSLAFGTTYEQYFGPGTRLTVT.